This section outlines one T cell receptor beta chain sequence together with its context. Its antigen is not identified. The sample comes from a study of cytomegalovirus exposure and HLA in healthy donors. PCR was performed using 60 Vbeta and 13 Jbeta primers. Data came from immunoSEQ multiplex PCR; TCRdb stores just in-frame clones and leaves some out. The sample includes more than 100,000 clones. V lost 1 base and J 0 bases, leaving 12 bases between the germline ends. CDR1 is LGHNA, CDR2 YSLEER, per germline. The CDR3 is made up of 16 amino acids. General study findings and limits: A later look showed TCR association rates differing by HLA locus, highest for DRB1 and lowest for HLA-C. Accurate prediction of most subjects' HLA-A and HLA-B alleles from TCR beta sequences was reported.

Sequencing used PBMCs. This TCR derives from a man aged 40-49 years in good health and CMV-seronegative. The chain joins TRBV4-3 to TRBJ1-2; D unresolved. CDR3 coding DNA: TGCGCCAGCAGCCAAGTGCGCGGATACCCTAACTATGGCTACACCTTC. Its protein product is CASSQVRGYPNYGYTF.